The entry below describes one T cell receptor beta chain. This receptor's antigen is unknown. No base-level quality is on record; no much larger clone is a single base apart. The data originate from a study of cytomegalovirus exposure and HLA in healthy donors (TCRdb year 2017). Broadly, across the study: According to an earlier analysis of a few hundred of the donors, roughly 180 million T cells yielded 117 million unique TCR beta sequences and 250 to 350 Gb of sequence data. The number of donors typed differed by locus, with 629-630 for A, B, C, DRB1 and DQB1, roughly 520 for DQA1, 600 to 610 for DPA1, and some 450 for DPB1. About five DR-DQ haplotypes were treated as single units for association and clustering because of strong linkage in the cohort. Donor age, sex, ethnicity and CMV serostatus were compiled together with the repertoire data. In an earlier analysis of over 550 of the donors, high-throughput TCR beta sequencing was used to judge whether each TCR beta V gene segment behaved as functional or pseudogenic. Rather than using new phenotypic data, the later analysis identified candidate immune exposures from TCR beta sequences and from how often those sequences occurred across donors. On average, about 200,000 unique TCR beta nucleotide sequences were sequenced per donor among 300 to 500 genotyped donors of the cohort, with 15% to 20% of those sequences being non-productive. Class I and class II HLA loci were covered by the typing at four-digit resolution. In a later genetic analysis, genome-wide SNP genotypes for about 65% of the roughly 670 donors were used, and that subset was treated as a discovery cohort. All discovery cohort repertoires had been generated on a single sequencing platform. The study combined high-throughput TCR immunosequencing, statistical association of individual TCRs with disease status, and machine learning to predict cytomegalovirus infection status. A later analysis re-analyzed previously published TCR beta repertoires from roughly 690 donors and added high-resolution HLA genotyping to study TCR occurrence patterns. In addition to the first cohort of approximately 670 subjects, a separate validation cohort of 120 different subjects was used. The study profiled the T cell repertoires of around 700 subjects by immunosequencing and related them to cytomegalovirus serostatus. An early release that covered several hundred HLA-typed donors contained approximately 320 gigabases of sequencing data and around 85 million unique TCR sequences. The aim of the study was to test whether cataloging public T cell receptors could identify signatures of past pathogen exposure. Among the roughly 400 genotyped donors, more than 70% belonged to the genetic ancestry cluster associated with self-reported Caucasian donors. Overall results and qualifications from the work: The presence/absence analyses assumed that sequencing depth was roughly uniform across donors, and that assumption may not be true. Some IMGT-functional V segments, including TRBV6-2 and TRBV6-3, could not be told apart with the 87-base-pair reads, so those segments were excluded. Immune exposure information for the cohort was limited to CMV serostatus. The earlier analysis of approximately 560 of the donors excluded roughly 16 rarely observed V segments, including chromosome 9 orphons, because counts were too low. Assigning TCR associations to individual alleles was difficult when HLA alleles, especially DR and DQ, strongly co-occurred. The classifier was reported to diagnose cytomegalovirus status with high specificity and sensitivity in both the original cohort and the validation cohort. The authors suggested that the approach could potentially be generalized to other disease states and immunological phenotypes. A later analysis associated roughly 17,000 TCR beta sequences with specific HLA alleles at a false discovery rate of 0.05. In this cohort, only TCR beta chains were sequenced, and detectable features were limited by the absence of alpha or paired-chain data. Because some donors lacked HLA typing at each locus, the association tests relied only on the typed subset. Correlated functional status among segregating V segments might be attributable to linkage disequilibrium, but an unknown experimental factor could not be ruled out. The sequencing pipeline was judged likely to have produced a cluster of highly shared sequence variants as a technical artifact. In a later analysis, several top co-occurrence clusters were reported to appear linked to parvovirus B19, influenza, CMV and Epstein-Barr virus. A later genetic analysis reported fewer N-insertions in productive TCRs among donors in an Asian-associated ancestry cluster than the roughly 700-donor mean. A further reported finding was that TCR beta sequences accurately predicted the HLA-A and HLA-B alleles for most subjects in the first cohort. In vitro tests confirmed that a few of the cytomegalovirus-associated TCR beta chains recognize cytomegalovirus antigens. Most TCR sequences were seen in very few donors, while some public TCRs were found in many individuals. An association between a missense DCLRE1C variant and V-gene and J-gene trimming of TCR beta chains was found in a later genetic analysis and replicated in an independent cohort. In a later analysis, the rate of TCR association differed among HLA loci, with DRB1 alleles having the most associated TCRs and HLA-C alleles having the fewest. The study gave a list of around 170 TCR beta chains associated with cytomegalovirus. A later analysis found that most CMV-associated TCR beta chains appeared HLA-restricted, with HLA associations seemingly driven largely by CMV exposure. In an earlier analysis of some 500 of the donors, most TCR beta V segments were observed in productive rearrangements about 90% or about 30% of the time, broadly matching IMGT annotations. Compared with equally common non-associated chains, HLA-associated TCR beta chains in a later analysis were more clonally expanded and had lower generation probabilities.

Receptors were amplified or captured by the immunoSEQ multiplex PCR assay. A mixture of 60 forward primers for TCR Vbeta segments and 13 reverse primers for TCR Jbeta segments was used in the multiplex PCR. The CDR3 region of rearranged TCR beta genes was amplified from genomic DNA with a multiplex PCR assay. On the Illumina HiSeq System, the amplified TCR beta libraries were sequenced as 87-base-pair reads. Concerning the study's data processing: A later analysis tallied 75 million to 85 million unique TCR beta chains across the 610 or so repertoires, and about 10 million of those chains were shared by two or more donors. To remove PCR and sequencing errors, raw reads were error-corrected and collapsed into unique sequences using a nearest-neighbor algorithm that merged closely related sequences. V, D and J gene segments were assigned by aligning CDR3 sequences to IMGT reference sequences. For a sequence to be retained, at least a six-nucleotide match to both a V gene segment and a J gene segment was required. A rearrangement was called productive if the CDR3 had no stop codons and remained in frame with V and J, and every other rearrangement was called non-productive. CDR3 was defined by IMGT convention, running from the second conserved V-encoded cysteine to the conserved J-encoded phenylalanine. Sequences without an unambiguous match to a single V gene segment were excluded from the earlier analysis of about 640 of the donors. An earlier analysis of several hundred of the donors called V segments functional above 56.7% productive rearrangements and segregating when the between-donor standard deviation exceeded 5%. A statistical classification framework was developed to diagnose cytomegalovirus status using the catalog of TCR beta chain sequences. In a later analysis, V and J genes were assigned by comparing TCR nucleotide sequences against IMGT/GENE-DB human TR gene sequences. The TCRdist pipeline was used in a later analysis to assign CDR3 sequences and most-parsimonious VDJ recombination scenarios. A later analysis defined each TCR beta chain by its CDR3 amino acid sequence plus V-gene family, and excluded reads lacking a unique V-gene family. A later analysis removed several hundred highly shared, low-generation-probability nucleotide sequences to deal with suspected cross-contamination and a sequencing artifact. In a later analysis, a clonal expansion index was calculated for each public chain from normalized within-repertoire ranks of inferred template counts. In a later analysis, generation probabilities were computed using a VDJ recombination model fitted to out-of-frame rearrangements, and the results were checked against IGoR. A later analysis scored TCR-TCR, TCR-HLA and TCR-CMV co-occurrence with hypergeometric tests, applying a repertoire-size bias correction to TCR pairs. In a later analysis, false discovery rates were estimated by permuting HLA or CMV assignments 20 times. In a later analysis, co-occurring TCRs were grouped using DBSCAN, with TCRdist sequence similarity added in when clustering inside HLA-allele-positive subsets. Repertoires with fewer than 30,000 or more than 120,000 public chains were left out of co-occurrence clustering, as were about 5 repertoires with anomalous nucleotide sharing. Not all clones reach the TCRdb copy of this immuneACCESS table, which keeps in-frame sequences only. Checked studies attribute under half of the gap to unresolved V genes and leave the rest unexplained. V and J calls and clone size are as listed in that table; D and trimming were resolved from the DNA. In this sample the table shows roughly 80,000 clones, roughly two thirds of which occur a single time. The ten biggest clones cover 5.5% to 8% of the sample.

Trimming takes 6 bases off V and 5 bases off J; junction bases not matched to a gene: 6. CDR1 and CDR2 (SNHLY, FYNNEI) derive from the germline V gene. Taken from cysteine to phenylalanine, the CDR3 has 15 residues. Kept here is only the CDR3 DNA, which spans 45 bases and is read in frame from base 1. The cohort consisted of fewer than 700 healthy bone marrow donors. Cohort members were all nominally healthy when sampled, although unrecorded immune exposures were likely present. The donor was CMV seropositive and belonged to the group of 250 to 300 seropositive cohort members. A peripheral blood sample was provided by each donor, and peripheral blood mononuclear cells were used for TCR beta sequencing. The Qiagen DNeasy Blood Extraction Kit was used to extract genomic DNA from the blood cell samples.

This TCR came from a woman aged 50 to 60 in good health and CMV-seropositive. The sequenced material came from PBMCs. The chain uses TRBV2 and TRBJ2-1, with 11 junctional bases fitting TRBD2. The CDR3: CASSALAGAHNEQFF. The nucleotide sequence reads as follows: TGTGCCAGCAGCGCACTAGCGGGGGCCCACAATGAGCAGTTCTTC.